This T cell receptor beta chain was documented in a study of a mutant IDH1 vaccine in newly diagnosed glioma. Study-level background: Vaccine administration was initiated 4-6 weeks following radiotherapy alone, or with temozolomide cycles. Study-level results: Detectable vaccine-induced immune responses arose in 80% to 95% of patients.

Trimming left V 1 base short and J 0 bases short, with 7 bases between. Germline CDR1 LNHDA, CDR2 SQIVND (reference sequence). The CDR3 is 15 residues long. Worth noting for this clone: Antigen specificity is unknown.

The time point: week 5, during vaccination. The content of each vaccine dose was 300 ug of mutant IDH1 20-mer peptide, and topical imiquimod accompanied it. Using immunoSEQ multiplex PCR, the repertoire was profiled, and TCRdb retains in-frame clones only, with some absent. The table records tens of thousands of clones, roughly 90% of them present only once. This sequence originates from a man aged 18-30 years with glioma. Sequences were derived from PBMCs, sampled from a glioma patient whose treatment included an IDH1 peptide vaccine. The chain employs TRBV19 and TRBJ1-5, with D tentatively TRBD1 (5 bases). In nucleotides, the CDR3 is TGTGCCAGTAGTATAGGAGGGGTTAGCAATCAGCCCCAGCATTTT. This codes for CASSIGGVSNQPQHF.